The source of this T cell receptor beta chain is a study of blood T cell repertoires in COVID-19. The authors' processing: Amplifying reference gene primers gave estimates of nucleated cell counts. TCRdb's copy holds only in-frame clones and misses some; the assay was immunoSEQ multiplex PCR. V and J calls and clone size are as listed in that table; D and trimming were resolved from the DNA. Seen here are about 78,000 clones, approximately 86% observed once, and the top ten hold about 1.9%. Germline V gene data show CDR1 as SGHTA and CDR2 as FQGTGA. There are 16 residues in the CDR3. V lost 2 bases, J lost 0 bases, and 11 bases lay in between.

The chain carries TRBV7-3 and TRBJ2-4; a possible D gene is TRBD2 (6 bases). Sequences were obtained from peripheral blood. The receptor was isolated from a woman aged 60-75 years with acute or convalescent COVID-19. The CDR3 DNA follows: TGTGCCAGCAGCTTAGGAGGGAACCTAGCCAAAAACATTCAGTACTTC. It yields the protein CASSLGGNLAKNIQYF. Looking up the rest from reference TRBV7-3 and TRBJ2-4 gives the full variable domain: GAGVSQTPSNKVTEKGKYVELRCDPISGHTALYWYRQSLGQGPEFLIYFQGTGAADDSGLPNDRFFAVRPEGSVSTLKIQRTERGDSAVYLCASSLGGNLAKNIQYFGAGTRLSVL.